A single sample gave rise to the 13 T cell receptor beta chains below, sequenced in a study of blood T cells in healthy people across ages. Alongside a J-beta primer mix, a sample-barcoded 5' primer served in a second PCR lasting about 7 to 12 cycles. Using its own MiXCR run on the 5' RACE reads, TCRdb lists one record per CDR3 protein. The profile shows around 1,800,000 distinct CDR3 sequences, 30% to 40% of them singletons. Sequenced input: blood. These receptors were collected from a human donor in good health.

The chain links TRBV5-1 to TRBJ2-4, with 7 positions matching TRBD1. The end of the DNA is better explained by TRBJ2-7, so the J call may be wrong. Germline V gives CDR1 SGHRS, CDR2 YFSETQ. The CDR3 runs to 14 residues. The chain's CDR3 is CASSYRQGGYEQYF. The CDR3 DNA follows: TGCGCCAGCAGCTACCGACAGGGCGGCTACGAGCAGTACTTC.

This clonotype has just a few counts. The chain has TRBV5-1 and TRBJ2-1, with 9 bases aligning to TRBD1. J lost 6 bases, V lost 5 bases, and 9 bases had no gene match. CDR3 length: 15 amino acids. CDR1 and CDR2 from the germline V gene are SGHRS and YFSETQ. The CDR3 sequence is CASRESQGAGNEQFF. The CDR3 DNA sequence: TGCGCCAGCAGAGAATCACAGGGGGCGGGCAATGAGCAGTTCTTC.

The chain joins TRBV7-6 to TRBJ2-5, with TRBD2 as a possible D gene (6 bases). Germline-derived CDR1 and CDR2 are SGHVS and FNYEAQ. Trimming took off 1 base at V and 7 bases at J, with 10 bases between the two ends. The CDR3 has 13 amino acids. The CDR3 DNA reads TGTGCCAGCAGCTTAGGGTTTAGCGGGACCCAGTACTTC. It specifies CASSLGFSGTQYF.

The V gene is TRBV4-3, the J gene TRBJ1-6; D may be TRBD1 (6 bases). CDR3 size: 15 residues. The V end was cut by 4 bases, the J end by 10 bases, with 17 bases between. The germline V gene has CDR1 LGHNA and CDR2 YSLEER. The DNA of the CDR3 is TGCGCCAGCAGCCCTCAGACAGGCCCCGACTCACCCCTCCACTTT. As protein: CASSPQTGPDSPLHF.

The chain recombines TRBV2 with TRBJ1-1; no firm D call. Trimming pared 6 bases from V and 0 bases from J, leaving 11 bases between. The germline gives CDR1 SNHLY, CDR2 FYNNEI. This CDR3 comprises 14 residues. CDR3 loop: CASRPWSMNTEAFF. The CDR3 DNA reads TGTGCCAGCAGACCCTGGTCCATGAACACTGAAGCTTTCTTT. The entire variable domain, with the rest obtained from reference TRBV2 and TRBJ1-1, is as follows: EPEVTQTPSHQVTQMGQEVILRCVPISNHLYFYWYRQILGQKVEFLVSFYNNEISEKSEIFDDQFSVERPDGSNFTLKIRSTKLEDSAMYFCASRPWSMNTEAFFGQGTRLTVV.

This clonotype was seen only a few times. One end of the junction does not line up with germline, which may come from a read error. The rearrangement links TRBV20-1 to TRBJ2-1, with 15 bases aligning to TRBD2. The CDR3 consists of 17 residues. Looked up from germline, CDR1 is DFQATT and CDR2 is SNEGSKA (reference sequence). The CDR3 bases are TGCAGTGCTAAAAGGACTAGCGGGGGGGTCTCCCACAATGAGCAGTTCTTC. Protein product: CSAKRTSGGVSHNEQFF.

This clonotype turned up a few times. The V gene is TRBV7-9, the J gene TRBJ2-5; possibly TRBD2 for D (6 bases). CDR1 and CDR2 from the germline V gene are SEHNR and FQNEAQ (reference sequence). This CDR3 contains 15 residues. Trimming shortened V by 10 bases and J by 1 base, and 19 bases separated the two germline ends. CDR3 loop: CATSGISGAQETQYF. The DNA for the CDR3 is TGTGCCACCTCGGGGATTAGCGGTGCCCAAGAGACCCAGTACTTC.

The V and J genes are TRBV4-3 and TRBJ1-2; D perhaps matches TRBD1 (6 bases). Looked up from germline, CDR1 is LGHNA and CDR2 is YSLEER. Trimming took 0 bases from V and 8 from J, leaving 16 bases between them. The CDR3 runs 15 residues. DNA of the CDR3: TGCGCCAGCAGCCAAGATCCCGGCAGGGGCATAGGCTACACCTTC. Its protein product is CASSQDPGRGIGYTF.

This clonotype has only a few counts. The CDR3: CASSLWDRANSPLHF. The CDR3 nucleotides are TGTGCCAGCAGCCTATGGGACCGGGCAAATTCACCCCTCCACTTT. The chain links TRBV11-1 to TRBJ1-6; tentatively, D is TRBD1 (5 bases). V dropped 5 bases and J dropped 7 bases, with 15 bases sitting between them. The CDR3 consists of 15 residues. Germline CDR1 and CDR2: SGHAT and FQDESV (reference sequence).

This clonotype showed up just a few times. The gene calls are TRBV2 and TRBJ1-4; TRBD1 agrees at 10 bases. Germline V gives CDR1 SNHLY, CDR2 FYNNEI. The CDR3 is made up of 14 amino acids. The ends lost 6 bases at V and 8 bases at J; junction bases unmatched: 6. This chain's CDR3 is CASSRQGAWEKLFF. As DNA, the CDR3 is TGTGCCAGCAGCCGACAGGGGGCTTGGGAAAAACTGTTTTTT.

There are a few counts of this clonotype. The chain has TRBV6-1 and TRBJ2-3, with a tentative D call TRBD2 (5 bases). In germline, CDR1 is MNHNS, CDR2 SASEGT. Trimming pared 6 bases from V and 2 bases from J, leaving 12 bases between. The CDR3 consists of 14 residues. This chain's CDR3 is CASRLSGLTDTQYF. CDR3 DNA: TGTGCCAGCAGATTGAGCGGACTCACAGATACGCAGTATTTT.

This clonotype was picked up a small number of times. The germline gene is not matched at one end of the junction; a read error may be the cause. This chain uses TRBV7-7 with TRBJ2-7, with D perhaps given as TRBD1 or TRBD2 (6 bases each). The V gene's germline CDR1 is SSHAT and CDR2 FNYEAQ (reference sequence). The CDR3 length is 16 residues. Here the CDR3 reads CASSIGTFGGLGEQYF. CDR3 nucleotide sequence: TGTGCTAGCAGCATAGGAACCTTCGGGGGCCTGGGTGAGCAGTACTTC.

This chain links TRBV5-1 with TRBJ2-1, with 11 bases that match TRBD1. Per germline, CDR1 SGHRS and CDR2 YFSETQ. With 0 bases clipped from V and 13 bases from J, the junction kept 9 bases outside the gene matches. The CDR3 has 15 amino acids. The CDR3 region has the DNA TGCGCCAGCAGCTTGGCTGGGACAGGGGGGGAGACCCAGTTCTTC. Amino acids: CASSLAGTGGETQFF.